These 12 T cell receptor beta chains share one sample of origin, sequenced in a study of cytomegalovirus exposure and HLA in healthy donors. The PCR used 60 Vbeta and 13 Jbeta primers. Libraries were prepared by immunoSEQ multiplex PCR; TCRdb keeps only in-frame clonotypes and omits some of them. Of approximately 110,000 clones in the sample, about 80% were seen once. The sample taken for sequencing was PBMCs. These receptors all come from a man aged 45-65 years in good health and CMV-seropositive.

CDR3 protein: CASIPVSTDTQYF. DNA for the CDR3: TGCGCCAGCATACCGGTATCCACAGATACGCAGTATTTT. This rearrangement joins TRBV10-2 to TRBJ2-3; D remains ambiguous. The germline gives CDR1 WSHSY, CDR2 SAAADI. The length of the CDR3 is 13 residues. The V gene lost 7 bases and the J gene lost 2 bases, with 10 bases spanning the gap.

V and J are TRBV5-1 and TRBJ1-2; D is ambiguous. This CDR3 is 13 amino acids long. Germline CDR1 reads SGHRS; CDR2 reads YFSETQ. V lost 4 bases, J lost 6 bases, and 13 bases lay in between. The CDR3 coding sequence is TGCGCCAGCAGCAAACCAAACGGAGATGGCTACACCTTC. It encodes CASSKPNGDGYTF.

In nucleotides, the CDR3 is TGTGCCAGTGAACGCGGGCCCAACTATGGCTACACCTTC. Translated, it gives CASERGPNYGYTF. The genes are TRBV2 and TRBJ1-2; D uncertain. Trimming took off 9 bases at V and 2 bases at J, with 13 bases between the two ends. The CDR3 consists of 13 residues. Germline-derived CDR1 and CDR2 are SNHLY and FYNNEI. The full variable domain, its missing parts supplied by reference TRBV2 and TRBJ1-2, is EPEVTQTPSHQVTQMGQEVILRCVPISNHLYFYWYRQILGQKVEFLVSFYNNEISEKSEIFDDQFSVERPDGSNFTLKIRSTKLEDSAMYFCASERGPNYGYTFGSGTRLTVV.

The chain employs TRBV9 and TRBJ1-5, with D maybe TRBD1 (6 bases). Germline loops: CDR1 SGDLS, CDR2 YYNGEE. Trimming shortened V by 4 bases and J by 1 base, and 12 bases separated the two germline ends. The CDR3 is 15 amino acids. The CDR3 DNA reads TGTGCCAGCAGCCTCAGCACAGGGAGCAATCAGCCCCAGCATTTT. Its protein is CASSLSTGSNQPQHF.

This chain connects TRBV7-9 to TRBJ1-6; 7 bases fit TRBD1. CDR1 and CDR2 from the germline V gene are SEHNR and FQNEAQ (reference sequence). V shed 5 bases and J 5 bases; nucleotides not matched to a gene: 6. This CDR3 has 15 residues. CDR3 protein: CASSRGTVHNSPLHF. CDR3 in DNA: TGTGCCAGCAGCCGCGGGACAGTCCATAATTCACCCCTCCACTTT.

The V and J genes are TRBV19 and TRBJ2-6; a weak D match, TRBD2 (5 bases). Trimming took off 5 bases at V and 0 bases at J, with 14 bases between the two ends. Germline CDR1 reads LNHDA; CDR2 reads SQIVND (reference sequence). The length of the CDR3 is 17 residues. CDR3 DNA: TGTGCCAGTAGTTTAGTTAGCGCTAACTCTGGGGCCAACGTCCTGACTTTC. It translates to CASSLVSANSGANVLTF.

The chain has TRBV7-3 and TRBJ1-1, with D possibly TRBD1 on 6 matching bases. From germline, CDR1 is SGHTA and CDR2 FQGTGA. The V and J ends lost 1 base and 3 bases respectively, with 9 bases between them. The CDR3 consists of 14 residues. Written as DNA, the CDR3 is TGTGCCAGCAGCTTAAGAAACAGGGACACTGAAGCTTTCTTT. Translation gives CASSLRNRDTEAFF.

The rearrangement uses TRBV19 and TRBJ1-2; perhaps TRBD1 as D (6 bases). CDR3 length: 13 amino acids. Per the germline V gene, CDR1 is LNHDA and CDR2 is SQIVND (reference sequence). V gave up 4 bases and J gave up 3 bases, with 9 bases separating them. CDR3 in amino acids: CASSTHRDYGYTF. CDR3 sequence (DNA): TGTGCCAGTAGTACCCACAGGGACTATGGCTACACCTTC.

CDR3 nucleotides: TGTGCCAGCAGCCTGGAAAGACGGGGGACTAGGGTCCACGAGCAGTACTTC. Amino acid sequence: CASSLERRGTRVHEQYF. The chain joins TRBV21-1 to TRBJ2-7; the D segment call TRBD2 is taken from the table without a DNA check. TRBV21-1 is given as a pseudogene. The CDR3 totals 17 residues.

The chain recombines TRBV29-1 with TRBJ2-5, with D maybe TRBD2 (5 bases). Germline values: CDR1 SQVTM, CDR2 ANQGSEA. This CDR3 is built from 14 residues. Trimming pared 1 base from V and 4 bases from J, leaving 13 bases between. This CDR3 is CSVEGRERRETQYF. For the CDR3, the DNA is TGCAGCGTTGAAGGTAGGGAGCGGAGAGAGACCCAGTACTTC.

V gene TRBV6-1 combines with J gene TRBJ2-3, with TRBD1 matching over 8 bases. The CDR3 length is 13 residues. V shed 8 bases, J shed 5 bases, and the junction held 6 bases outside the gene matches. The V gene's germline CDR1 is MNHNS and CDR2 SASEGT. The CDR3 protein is CASQVRGQDTQYF. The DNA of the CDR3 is TGTGCCAGCCAGGTCAGGGGGCAAGATACGCAGTATTTT.

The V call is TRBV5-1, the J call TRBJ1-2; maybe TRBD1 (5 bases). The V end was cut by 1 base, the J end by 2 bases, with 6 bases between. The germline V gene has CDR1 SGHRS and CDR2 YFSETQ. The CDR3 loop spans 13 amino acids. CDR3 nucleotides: TGCGCCAGCAGCTTGAGACAGAACTATGGCTACACCTTC. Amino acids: CASSLRQNYGYTF. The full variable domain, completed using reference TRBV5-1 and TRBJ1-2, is KAGVTQTPRYLIKTRGQQVTLSCSPISGHRSVSWYQQTPGQGLQFLFEYFSETQRNKGNFPGRFSGRQFSNSRSEMNVSTLELGDSALYLCASSLRQNYGYTFGSGTRLTVV.